This is a list of T cell receptor beta chains from one sample in a study of cytomegalovirus exposure and HLA in healthy donors. The repertoire was sequenced with immunoSEQ multiplex PCR; TCRdb's copy has only in-frame clones and lacks some. The sample contains about 150,000 clones, roughly 80% of which appear only once. The sample was PBMCs. The receptors derive from a man in his late teens or twenties in good health and CMV-seronegative. The CDR3 runs from the conserved cysteine through the conserved F or W. Fields, in order: D gene, clone size, V gene, J gene, CDR3 DNA, CDR3 protein. The D gene is left open where the match is weak. A clone size is listed for some rows: how often the clone was seen (once, few, many), or a class if it is expanded.

-	few	TRBV4-3	TRBJ2-6	TGCGCCAGCAGCCAAGATCGGGGACTCTCCAGCTCTGGGGCCAACGTCCTGACTTTC	CASSQDRGLSSSGANVLTF
-	-	TRBV28	TRBJ2-7	TGTGCCAGCAGGCGGGGCGCAGAGGGCTACGAGCAGTACTTC	CASRRGAEGYEQYF
-	-	TRBV4-1	TRBJ2-5	TGCGCCAGCAGCCAAGATGGGCTCCCTAGGGGCCAGTACTTC	CASSQDGLPRGQYF
-	-	TRBV4-1	TRBJ2-3	TGCGCCAGCAGCCCCACAGGGAGGGGCACAGATACGCAGTATTTT	CASSPTGRGTDTQYF
TRBD2	-	TRBV4-3	TRBJ2-7	TGCGCCAGCAGCCAAGTGGGACTAGCGGGAGGATACGAGCAGTACTTC	CASSQVGLAGGYEQYF
-	-	TRBV6-1	TRBJ2-7	TGTGCCAGCGAACGCACTAGCCTTTACGAGCAGTACTTC	CASERTSLYEQYF
TRBD1	-	TRBV7-9	TRBJ2-7	TGTTCCAGCAGCCCCCACAGGGGTCCTACTTACGAGCAGTACTTC	CSSSPHRGPTYEQYF
TRBD2	-	TRBV19	TRBJ2-2	TGTGCCAGTAGTACAGGACTAGCGGGGCCGAACACCGGGGAGCTGTTTTTT	CASSTGLAGPNTGELFF
-	-	TRBV5-4	TRBJ2-7	TGTGCCAGCAGCCCAGGGTTAGCGGAGGCCTACGAGCAGTACTTC	CASSPGLAEAYEQYF
-	-	TRBV4-3	TRBJ2-3	TGCGCCAGCAGCCAAGATGTATACGCGGCAGATACGCAGTATTTT	CASSQDVYAADTQYF
TRBD2	-	TRBV4-3	TRBJ2-4	TGCGCCAGCAGCCAAGAGGGAGCGGGAGGGCCGGGATCCAAAAACATTCAGTACTTC	CASSQEGAGGPGSKNIQYF
TRBD2	-	TRBV6-5	TRBJ2-7	TGTGCCAGCAGTTACCGGGGGGGGACCTACGAGCAGTACTTC	CASSYRGGTYEQYF
-	-	TRBV6-6	TRBJ1-5	TGTGCCAGCAGTTCCCCTAGGGGTCAGCCCCAGCATTTT	CASSSPRGQPQHF
TRBD2	-	TRBV9	TRBJ2-7	TGTGCCAGCGGGGGGGAGTCCTACGAGCAGTACTTC	CASGGESYEQYF
-	-	TRBV7-2	TRBJ1-1	TGTGCCAGCAGCTCCGGACAGCGCACTGAAGCTTTCTTT	CASSSGQRTEAFF
TRBD2	-	TRBV7-7	TRBJ2-7	TGTGCTAGCAGCGTACCGACTAGCGGGGATACGAAGCAGTACTTC	CASSVPTSGDTKQYF
-	-	TRBV2	TRBJ1-3	TGTGCCAGCAGATTCGACATTCCCGGAAACACCATATATTTT	CASRFDIPGNTIYF
-	-	TRBV7-8	TRBJ2-2	TGTGCCAGCAGCTTATTGGGACTGATGGAGGGCGGGGAGCTGTTTTTT	CASSLLGLMEGGELFF